The entry that follows covers one TCR beta chain sequence. Its antigen is unidentified. The data were taken from a study of cytomegalovirus exposure and HLA in healthy donors. Points from the study as a whole: Earlier analysis yielded a pattern in which most TCR beta V segments were productive about 87% or about 30% of the time. Certain indistinguishable V segments, among them TRBV6-2 and TRBV6-3, were excluded.

Trimming removed 4 bases from V and 0 bases from J; junction bases left unmatched: 6. Germline V gene data show CDR1 as SEHNR and CDR2 as FQNEAQ (reference sequence). The CDR3 covers 15 residues. Primers for the PCR totalled 60 Vbeta and 13 Jbeta. Using immunoSEQ multiplex PCR, the repertoire was profiled, and TCRdb retains in-frame clones only, with some absent. The sample shows roughly 130,000 clones, roughly 80% of them seen only once. The sequenced sample consisted of PBMCs. The chain links TRBV7-9 to TRBJ2-7; 7 nucleotides align to TRBD1. This TCR was recovered from a boy aged 5-17 years in good health and CMV-seronegative. Here the CDR3 DNA reads TGTGCCAGCAGCTACCTCAGGGGGAACTCCTACGAGCAGTACTTC. Translation gives CASSYLRGNSYEQYF.